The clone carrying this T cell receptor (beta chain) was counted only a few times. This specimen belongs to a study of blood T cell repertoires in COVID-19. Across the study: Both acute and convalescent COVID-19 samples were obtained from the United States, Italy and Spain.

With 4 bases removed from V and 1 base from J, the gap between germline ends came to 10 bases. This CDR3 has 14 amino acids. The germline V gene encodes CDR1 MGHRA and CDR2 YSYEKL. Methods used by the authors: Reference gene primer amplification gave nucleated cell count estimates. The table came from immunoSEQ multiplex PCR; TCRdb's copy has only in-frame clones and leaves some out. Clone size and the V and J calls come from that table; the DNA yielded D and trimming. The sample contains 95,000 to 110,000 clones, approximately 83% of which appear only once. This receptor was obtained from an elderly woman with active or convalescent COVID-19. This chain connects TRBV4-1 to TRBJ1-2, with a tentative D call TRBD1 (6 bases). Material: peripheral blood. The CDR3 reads CASSPDSLNYGYTF. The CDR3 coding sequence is TGCGCCAGCAGCCCGGACAGCCTTAACTATGGCTACACCTTC.